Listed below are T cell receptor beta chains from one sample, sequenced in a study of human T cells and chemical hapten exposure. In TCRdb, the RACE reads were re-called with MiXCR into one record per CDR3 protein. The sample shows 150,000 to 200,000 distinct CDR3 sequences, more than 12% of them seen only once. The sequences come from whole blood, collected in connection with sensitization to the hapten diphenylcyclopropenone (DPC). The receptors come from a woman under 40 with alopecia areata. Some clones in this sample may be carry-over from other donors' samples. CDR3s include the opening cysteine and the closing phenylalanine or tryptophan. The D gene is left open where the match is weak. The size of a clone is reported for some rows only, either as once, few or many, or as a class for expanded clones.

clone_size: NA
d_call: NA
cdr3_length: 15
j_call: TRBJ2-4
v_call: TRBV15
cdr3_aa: CATSRAPVGQNIQYF
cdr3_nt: TGTGCCACCAGCAGAGCGCCTGTGGGCCAAAACATTCAGTACTTC

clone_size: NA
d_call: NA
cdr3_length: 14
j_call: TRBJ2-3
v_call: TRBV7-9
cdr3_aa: CASSLDPVTDTQYF
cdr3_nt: TGTGCCAGCAGCTTAGACCCTGTCACAGATACGCAGTATTTT

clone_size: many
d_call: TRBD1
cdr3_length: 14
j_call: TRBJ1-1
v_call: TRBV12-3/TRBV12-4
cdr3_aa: CASSFGQGSTEAFF
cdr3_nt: TGTGCCAGCAGTTTCGGACAGGGAAGCACTGAAGCTTTCTTT

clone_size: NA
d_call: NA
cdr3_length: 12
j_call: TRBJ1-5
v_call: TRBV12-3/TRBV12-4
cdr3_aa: CASSPEQGPQHF
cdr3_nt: TGTGCCAGCAGCCCCGAACAGGGACCCCAGCATTTT

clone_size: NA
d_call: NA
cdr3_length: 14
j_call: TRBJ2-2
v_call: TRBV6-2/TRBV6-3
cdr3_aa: CASSFLGGTGELFF
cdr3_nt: TGTGCCAGCAGTTTTCTGGGGGGCACCGGGGAGCTGTTTTTT

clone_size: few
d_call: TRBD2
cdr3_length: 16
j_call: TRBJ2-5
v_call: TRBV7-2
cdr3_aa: CASSGLAGGPQETQYF
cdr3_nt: TGTGCCAGCAGCGGACTAGCGGGGGGACCACAAGAGACCCAGTACTTC

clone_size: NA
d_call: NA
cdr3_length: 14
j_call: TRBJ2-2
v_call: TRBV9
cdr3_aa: CASSPLTNTGELFF
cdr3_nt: TGTGCCAGCAGCCCTTTAACGAACACCGGGGAGCTGTTTTTT

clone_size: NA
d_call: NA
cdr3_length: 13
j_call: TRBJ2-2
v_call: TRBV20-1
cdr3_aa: CSVSRGTGGELFF
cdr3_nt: TGCAGTGTGTCGCGAGGGACCGGCGGGGAGCTGTTTTTT

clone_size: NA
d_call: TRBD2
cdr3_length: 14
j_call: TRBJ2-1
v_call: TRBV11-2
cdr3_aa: CASSLVGGGNEQFF
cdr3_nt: TGTGCCAGCAGCTTAGTTGGGGGAGGGAATGAGCAGTTCTTC

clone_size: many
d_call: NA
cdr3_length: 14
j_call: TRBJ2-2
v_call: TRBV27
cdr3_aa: CASSSTQGTGELFF
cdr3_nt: TGTGCCAGCAGTTCTACCCAGGGGACCGGGGAGCTGTTTTTT

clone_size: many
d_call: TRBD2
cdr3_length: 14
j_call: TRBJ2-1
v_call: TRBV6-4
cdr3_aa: CASSVSGSHNEQFF
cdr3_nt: TGTGCCAGCAGTGTTAGCGGGAGCCACAATGAGCAGTTCTTC

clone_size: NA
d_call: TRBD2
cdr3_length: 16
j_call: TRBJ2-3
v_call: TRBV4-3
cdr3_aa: CASSPGSGGTTDTQYF
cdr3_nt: TGCGCCAGCAGCCCGGGCAGCGGGGGAACCACAGATACGCAGTATTTT

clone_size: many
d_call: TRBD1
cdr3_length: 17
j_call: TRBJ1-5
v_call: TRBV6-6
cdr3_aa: CASSHGTGGSLGQPQHF
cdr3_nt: TGTGCCAGCAGTCACGGGACAGGGGGGTCGTTAGGTCAGCCCCAGCATTTT

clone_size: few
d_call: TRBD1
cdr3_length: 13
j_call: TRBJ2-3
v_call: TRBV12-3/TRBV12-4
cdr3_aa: CASRRDRWDTQYF
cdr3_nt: TGTGCCAGCAGGCGGGACAGGTGGGATACGCAGTATTTT

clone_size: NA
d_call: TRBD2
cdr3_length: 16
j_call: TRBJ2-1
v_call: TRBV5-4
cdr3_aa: CASSRTSGGAANEQFF
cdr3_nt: TGTGCCAGCAGCAGAACTAGCGGGGGGGCCGCTAATGAGCAGTTCTTC

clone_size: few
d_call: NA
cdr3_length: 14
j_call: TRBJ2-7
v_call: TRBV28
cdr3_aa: CASRPAGTSGEQYF
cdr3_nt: TGTGCCAGCAGACCCGCCGGGACATCTGGCGAGCAGTACTTC

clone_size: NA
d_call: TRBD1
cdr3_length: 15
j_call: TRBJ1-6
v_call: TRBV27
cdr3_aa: CASSRDRPNNSPLHF
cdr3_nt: TGTGCCAGCAGTCGGGACAGACCGAATAATTCACCCCTCCACTTT

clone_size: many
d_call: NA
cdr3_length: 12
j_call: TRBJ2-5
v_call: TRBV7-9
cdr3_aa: CASGRAEETQYF
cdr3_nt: TGTGCCAGCGGTCGGGCGGAAGAGACCCAGTACTTC

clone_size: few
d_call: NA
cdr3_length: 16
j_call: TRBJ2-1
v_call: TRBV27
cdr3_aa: CASSLRAESSYNEQFF
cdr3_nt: TGTGCCAGCAGTTTACGGGCGGAAAGCTCCTACAATGAGCAGTTCTTC

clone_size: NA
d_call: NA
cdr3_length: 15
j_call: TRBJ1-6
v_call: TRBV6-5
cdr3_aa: CASTFQGGWDSPLHF
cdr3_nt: TGTGCCAGCACCTTTCAAGGGGGGTGGGATTCACCCCTCCACTTT

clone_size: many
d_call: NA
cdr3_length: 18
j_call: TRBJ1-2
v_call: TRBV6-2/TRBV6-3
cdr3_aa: CASSHPGHGIPENYGYTF
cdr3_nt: TGTGCCAGCAGTCACCCGGGACATGGGATCCCTGAAAACTATGGCTACACCTTC

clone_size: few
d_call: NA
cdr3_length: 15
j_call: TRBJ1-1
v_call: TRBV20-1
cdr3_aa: CSARVPRRMNTEAFF
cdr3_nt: TGCAGTGCTAGAGTCCCCAGGAGGATGAACACTGAAGCTTTCTTT

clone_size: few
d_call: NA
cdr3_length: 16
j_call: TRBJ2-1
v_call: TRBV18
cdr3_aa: CASSPPGGLASSEQFF
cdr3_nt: TGTGCCAGCTCACCACCGGGGGGCCTAGCGAGCAGTGAGCAGTTCTTC

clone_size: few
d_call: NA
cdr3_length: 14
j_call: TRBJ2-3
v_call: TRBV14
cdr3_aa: CASSNMGPADTQYF
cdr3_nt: TGTGCCAGCAGCAACATGGGGCCGGCAGATACGCAGTATTTT

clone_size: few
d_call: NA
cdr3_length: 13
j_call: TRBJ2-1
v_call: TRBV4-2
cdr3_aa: CASSQVDNNEQFF
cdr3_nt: TGTGCCAGCAGCCAAGTGGATAACAATGAGCAGTTCTTC

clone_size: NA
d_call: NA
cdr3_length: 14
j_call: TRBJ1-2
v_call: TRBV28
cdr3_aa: CASRDTTANYGYTF
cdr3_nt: TGTGCCAGCAGGGACACTACAGCTAACTATGGCTACACCTTC

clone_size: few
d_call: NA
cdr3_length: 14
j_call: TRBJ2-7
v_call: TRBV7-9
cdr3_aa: CASSSLALFAEQYF
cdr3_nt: TGTGCCAGCAGTTCACTAGCTCTTTTCGCCGAGCAGTACTTC

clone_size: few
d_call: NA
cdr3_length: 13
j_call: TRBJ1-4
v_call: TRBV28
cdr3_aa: CASSFTTGEKLFF
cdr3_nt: TGTGCCAGCAGTTTTACAACCGGGGAAAAACTGTTTTTT

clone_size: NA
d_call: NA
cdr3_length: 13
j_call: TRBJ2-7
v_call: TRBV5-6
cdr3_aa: CASSNGQGGEQYF
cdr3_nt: TGTGCCAGCAGCAACGGACAGGGAGGGGAGCAGTACTTC

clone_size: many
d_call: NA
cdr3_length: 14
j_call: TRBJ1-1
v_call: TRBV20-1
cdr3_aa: CSAPLGGTRTEAFF
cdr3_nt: TGCAGTGCCCCATTAGGAGGGACACGAACTGAAGCTTTCTTT

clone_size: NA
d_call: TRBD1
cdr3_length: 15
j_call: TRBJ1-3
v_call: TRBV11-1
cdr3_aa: CASSLTGTLGNTIYF
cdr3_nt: TGTGCCAGCAGCCTGACAGGGACTCTCGGAAACACCATATATTTT

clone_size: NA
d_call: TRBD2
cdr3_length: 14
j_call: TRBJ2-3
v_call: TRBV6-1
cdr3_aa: CASSEMSGVDTQYF
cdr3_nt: TGTGCCAGCAGTGAAATGAGCGGGGTAGATACGCAGTATTTT

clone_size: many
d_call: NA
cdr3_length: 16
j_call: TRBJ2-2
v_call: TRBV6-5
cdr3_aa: CASSWSETSEPGELFF
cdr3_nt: TGTGCCAGCAGTTGGTCTGAGACATCGGAGCCCGGGGAGCTGTTTTTT

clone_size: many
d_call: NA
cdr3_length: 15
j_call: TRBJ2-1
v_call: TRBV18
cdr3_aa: CASSPPGSAYNEQFF
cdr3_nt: TGTGCCAGCTCACCACCGGGATCCGCCTACAATGAGCAGTTCTTC

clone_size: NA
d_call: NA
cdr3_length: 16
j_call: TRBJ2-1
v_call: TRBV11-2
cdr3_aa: CASSLVLGAAYNEQFF
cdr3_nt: TGTGCCAGCAGCTTAGTTTTGGGAGCTGCCTACAATGAGCAGTTCTTC